These 21 T cell receptor beta chains originate from one sample sequenced in a study of shared clonotypes between healthy human individuals (dated by TCRdb to between 2020 and 2021). The library relied on the immunoSEQ multiplex PCR assay. TCRdb took over this immuneACCESS table, retaining in-frame rearrangements with V and J assigned. Such tables are incomplete; in checked studies, under half of the missing clones stem from an unresolved V gene, and the remainder is unexplained. Here the sample has 2 million or so clones; around 95% occur a single time. The ten most abundant clones make up around 0.13% of the sample. The source material was naive CD4+ T cells sorted from blood. This specimen's cell subset or site label, interpreted: CD45RA+ positively selected. All receptors come from a man in his late teens or twenties in good health.

This chain uses TRBV2 with TRBJ2-3; no firm D call. Trimming shortened V by 4 bases and J by 1 base, and 9 bases separated the two germline ends. The CDR3 has 14 residues. Germline V CDR1 and CDR2: SNHLY, FYNNEI. CDR3 coding DNA: TGTGCCAGCAGTGCGAGGACCGGCACAGATACGCAGTATTTT. Protein sequence: CASSARTGTDTQYF.

The rearrangement links TRBV2 to TRBJ2-1, with a weak D call TRBD2 (5 bases). Trimming left V 6 bases short and J 6 bases short, with 12 bases between. Germline V gene lookup returns CDR1 SNHLY and CDR2 FYNNEI. The CDR3 runs 13 residues. CDR3 in DNA: TGTGCCAGCAGCGGGGAAGAGGGCAATGAGCAGTTCTTC. As protein: CASSGEEGNEQFF.

Many counts were recorded for this clone. The chain has TRBV6-5 and TRBJ1-5; 7 nucleotides align to TRBD1. With 6 bases clipped from V and 4 bases from J, the junction kept 3 bases outside the gene matches. The germline gives CDR1 MNHEY, CDR2 SVGAGI. The CDR3 totals 13 residues. Here the CDR3 reads CASSGTDNQPQHF. Here the CDR3 DNA reads TGTGCCAGCAGCGGGACAGATAATCAGCCCCAGCATTTT.

The chain is built from TRBV10-2 and TRBJ1-6, with D possibly TRBD1 on 5 matching bases. CDR3 size: 14 residues. Germline V CDR1 and CDR2: WSHSY, SAAADI. Trimming removed 2 bases from V and 9 bases from J, with 11 bases in between. In DNA form, the CDR3 reads TGCGCCAGCAGTGAGACAGGAGGCAGTTCACCCCTCCACTTT. This codes for CASSETGGSSPLHF.

CDR3 in amino acids: CASEPTGSYGYTF. The CDR3 nucleotides are TGTGCCAGCGAACCGACAGGGAGCTATGGCTACACCTTC. The rearrangement links TRBV6-1 to TRBJ1-2; 7 bases are a match to TRBD1. This CDR3 has 13 residues. CDR1 is MNHNS, CDR2 SASEGT, per germline. The junction had 7 bases not matched to a gene; V was cut back by 8 bases and J by 4 bases.

Notes on this clone: At one end the junction does not follow the germline gene, possibly because of a read error. This chain joins TRBV6-5 and TRBJ1-1; D gene unclear. Germline V gene lookup returns CDR1 MNHEY and CDR2 SVGAGI. This CDR3 region has 11 residues. The CDR3 is CASRSNSEAFF. As DNA, the CDR3 is TGTGCCAGCAGATCGAACAGTGAAGCTTTCTTT.

The V call is TRBV6-1, the J call TRBJ2-7; 7 bases are a match to TRBD1. Germline-derived CDR1 and CDR2 are MNHNS and SASEGT. This CDR3 contains 13 residues. V shed 6 bases, J shed 5 bases, and the junction held 7 bases outside the gene matches. As DNA, the CDR3 is TGTGCCAGCAGATCGGGGACAGACAACGAGCAGTACTTC. It encodes CASRSGTDNEQYF.

This clone was detected once. This chain connects TRBV6-5 to TRBJ1-2, with 9 bases fitting TRBD1. The J segment lost 7 bases and the V segment lost 8 bases, leaving 8 bases of the junction unmatched. Germline CDR1 MNHEY, CDR2 SVGAGI. The CDR3 contains 13 residues. CDR3 coding DNA: TGTGCCAGCCAAAGGGACAGGGTTGGTGGCTACACCTTC. Translated: CASQRDRVGGYTF.

Worth noting for this clone: Different DNA sequences within this sample yield the same CDR3. The chain links TRBV11-2 to TRBJ2-1, with no clear D. The CDR3 covers 13 residues. Trimming took 1 base from V and 6 from J, leaving 7 bases between them. Looked up from germline, CDR1 is SGHAT and CDR2 is FQNNGV. The CDR3 DNA sequence: TGTGCCAGCAGCTTAGGTCTCGGCAATGAGCAGTTCTTC. This encodes CASSLGLGNEQFF.

The chain employs TRBV5-4 and TRBJ2-2; 13 positions agree with TRBD2. The CDR3 loop spans 16 amino acids. V gave up 5 bases and J gave up 4 bases; unmatched junction bases: 5. Germline V gene data show CDR1 as SGHNT and CDR2 as YYREEE (reference sequence). The CDR3 nucleotides are TGTGCCAGCAGGTTTGGACTAGCGGGAGCCACCGGGGAGCTGTTTTTT. This gives the protein CASRFGLAGATGELFF.

V gene TRBV6-1 combines with J gene TRBJ2-7; 9 nucleotides line up with TRBD2. J lost 0 bases, V lost 8 bases, and 2 bases had no gene match. The CDR3 runs to 13 residues. Germline CDR1 and CDR2: MNHNS and SASEGT. In nucleotides, the CDR3 is TGTGCCAGCCATAGCGGGAGCTCCTACGAGCAGTACTTC. Translation: CASHSGSSYEQYF.

The gene calls are TRBV6-6 and TRBJ2-1; D is uncertain. Germline CDR1 is MNHNY and CDR2 is SVGAGI (reference sequence). Trimming took 2 bases from V and 9 from J, leaving 11 bases between them. The CDR3 extends over 13 amino acids. CDR3 in DNA: TGTGCCAGCAGTTACGACGGGCTCGGTGAGCAGTTCTTC. Translated, it gives CASSYDGLGEQFF.

This clone has only one observation. This chain uses TRBV6-1 with TRBJ1-2, with TRBD1 matching 9 bases. Germline V gene lookup returns CDR1 MNHNS and CDR2 SASEGT. The CDR3 totals 11 residues. V was pared by 7 bases and J by 8 bases, with 2 bases of the junction left unmatched. The CDR3: CASKGQGGYTF. The CDR3 DNA reads TGTGCCAGCAAGGGACAGGGAGGCTACACCTTC.

The rearrangement joins TRBV27 to TRBJ1-2; TRBD1 matches 7 bases. With 6 bases clipped from V and 4 bases from J, the junction kept 5 bases outside the gene matches. Germline V lookup: CDR1 MNHEY, CDR2 SMNVEV (reference sequence). The CDR3 spans 13 residues. CDR3 region: CASSRGQPYGYTF. The CDR3 nucleotides are TGTGCCAGCAGCCGGGGACAGCCCTATGGCTACACCTTC.

This chain's CDR3 is CASTKDMRNTIYF. The CDR3 DNA sequence: TGTGCCAGCACCAAGGACATGCGAAACACCATATATTTT. V gene TRBV5-8 combines with J gene TRBJ1-3, with D perhaps TRBD1 (5 bases). Trimming left V 6 bases short and J 5 bases short, with 12 bases between. The CDR3 sequence is 13 residues long. The germline CDR1 and CDR2 sequences are SGHTS and YDEGEE.

The CDR3 here is CASSTGQGTTYEQYF. The CDR3 region has the DNA TGTGCCAGCAGCACCGGACAGGGTACGACCTACGAGCAGTACTTC. The chain joins TRBV11-2 to TRBJ2-7; 8 bases agree with TRBD1. The CDR3 is 15 amino acids. The germline V gene encodes CDR1 SGHAT and CDR2 FQNNGV. V shed 5 bases and J 2 bases; nucleotides not matched to a gene: 8.

The V gene is TRBV5-1, the J gene TRBJ2-7, with D maybe TRBD1 (6 bases). This CDR3 has 14 residues. CDR1 is SGHRS and CDR2 is YFSETQ in the germline V gene. Trimming took 4 bases from V and 5 from J, leaving 16 bases between them. The CDR3 DNA reads as TGCGCCAGCAGCGTTACAGGGAGTGGAAACGAGCAGTACTTC. Its translation: CASSVTGSGNEQYF.

The rearrangement uses TRBV18 and TRBJ1-5; 7 positions match TRBD1. J lost 4 bases, V lost 3 bases, and 6 bases had no gene match. This CDR3 is built from 15 residues. Germline V lookup: CDR1 KGHSH, CDR2 LQKENI. The CDR3 here is CASSPSETGNQPQHF. The CDR3 DNA sequence: TGTGCCAGCTCACCCTCCGAGACAGGGAATCAGCCCCAGCATTTT. Together with reference TRBV18 and TRBJ1-5, the CDR3 gives the full variable domain: NAGVMQNPRHLVRRRGQEARLRCSPMKGHSHVYWYRQLPEEGLKFMVYLQKENIIDESGMPKERFSAEFPKEGPSILRIQQVVRGDSAAYFCASSPSETGNQPQHFGDGTRLSIL.

The rearrangement joins TRBV28 to TRBJ2-7; TRBD2 matches 7 bases. The CDR3 runs to 12 residues. The germline V gene has CDR1 MDHEN and CDR2 SYDVKM. Trimming removed 7 bases from V and 5 bases from J; junction bases left unmatched: 5. The CDR3, as DNA: TGTGCCAGCAACTGGGGGGGAGACGAGCAGTACTTC. As protein: CASNWGGDEQYF. The whole variable domain, filled in from reference TRBV28 and TRBJ2-7, reads DVKVTQSSRYLVKRTGEKVFLECVQDMDHENMFWYRQDPGLGLRLIYFSYDVKMKEKGDIPEGYSVSREKKERFSLILESASTNQTSMYLCASNWGGDEQYFGPGTRLTVT.

The gene calls are TRBV5-1 and TRBJ2-1; 10 nucleotides align to TRBD2. Germline values: CDR1 SGHRS, CDR2 YFSETQ. The CDR3 spans 16 residues. V shed 2 bases and J 2 bases; nucleotides not matched to a gene: 4. Written as DNA, the CDR3 is TGCGCCAGCAGCTTACTAGCGGGAAACGCCTACAATGAGCAGTTCTTC. Amino acid sequence: CASSLLAGNAYNEQFF.

This clone was detected only once. CDR3 DNA sequence: TGCGCCAGCAGCTCTGGGGGCGCCGGCACTGAAGCTTTCTTT. Amino acid sequence: CASSSGGAGTEAFF. The rearrangement links TRBV5-1 to TRBJ1-1, with TRBD1 as a possible D gene (6 bases). Germline CDR1 is SGHRS and CDR2 is YFSETQ. V dropped 3 bases and J dropped 4 bases, with 13 bases sitting between them. The CDR3 covers 14 residues.